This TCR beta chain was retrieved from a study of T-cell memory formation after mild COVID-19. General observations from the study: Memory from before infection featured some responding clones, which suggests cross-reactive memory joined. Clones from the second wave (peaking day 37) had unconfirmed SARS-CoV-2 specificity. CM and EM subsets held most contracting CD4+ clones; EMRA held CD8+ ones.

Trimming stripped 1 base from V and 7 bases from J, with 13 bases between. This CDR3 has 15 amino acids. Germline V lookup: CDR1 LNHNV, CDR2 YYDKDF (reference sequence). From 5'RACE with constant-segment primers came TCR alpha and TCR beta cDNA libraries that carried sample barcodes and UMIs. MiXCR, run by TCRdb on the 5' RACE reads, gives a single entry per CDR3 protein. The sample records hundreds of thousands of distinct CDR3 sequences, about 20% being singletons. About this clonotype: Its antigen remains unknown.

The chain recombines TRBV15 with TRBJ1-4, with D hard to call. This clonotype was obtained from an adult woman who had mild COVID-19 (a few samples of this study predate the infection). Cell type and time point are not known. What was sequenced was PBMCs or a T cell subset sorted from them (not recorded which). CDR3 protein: CATSRVASPTEKLFF. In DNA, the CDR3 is TGTGCCACCAGCAGAGTGGCCAGCCCTACTGAAAAACTGTTTTTT.